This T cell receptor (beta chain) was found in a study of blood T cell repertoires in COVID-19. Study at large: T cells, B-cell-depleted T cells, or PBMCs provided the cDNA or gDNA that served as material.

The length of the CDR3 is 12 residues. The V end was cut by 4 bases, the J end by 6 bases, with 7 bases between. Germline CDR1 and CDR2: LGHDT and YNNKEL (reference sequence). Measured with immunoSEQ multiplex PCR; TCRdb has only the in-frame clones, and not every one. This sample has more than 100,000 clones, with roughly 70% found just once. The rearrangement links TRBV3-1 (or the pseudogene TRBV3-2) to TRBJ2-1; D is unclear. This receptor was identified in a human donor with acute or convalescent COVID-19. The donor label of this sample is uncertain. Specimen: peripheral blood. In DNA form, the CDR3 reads TGTGCCAGCAGCCGGAGTGCCAATGAGCAGTTCTTC. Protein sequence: CASSRSANEQFF.